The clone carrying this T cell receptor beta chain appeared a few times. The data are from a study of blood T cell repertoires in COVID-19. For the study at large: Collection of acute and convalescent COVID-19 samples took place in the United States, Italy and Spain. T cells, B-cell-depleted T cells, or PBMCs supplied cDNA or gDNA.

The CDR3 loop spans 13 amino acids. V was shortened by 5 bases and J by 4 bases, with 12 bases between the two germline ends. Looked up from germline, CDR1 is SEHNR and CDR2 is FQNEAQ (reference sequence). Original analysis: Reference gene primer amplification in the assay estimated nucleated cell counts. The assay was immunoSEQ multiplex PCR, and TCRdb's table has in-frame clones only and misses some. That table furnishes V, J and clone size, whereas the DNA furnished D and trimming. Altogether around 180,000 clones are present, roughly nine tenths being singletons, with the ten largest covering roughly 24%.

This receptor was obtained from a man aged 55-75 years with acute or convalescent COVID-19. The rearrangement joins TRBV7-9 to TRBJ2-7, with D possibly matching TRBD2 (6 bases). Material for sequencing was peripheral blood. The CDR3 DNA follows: TGTGCCAGCAGCGGGACTGGTCTTTACGAGCAGTACTTC. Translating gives CASSGTGLYEQYF.